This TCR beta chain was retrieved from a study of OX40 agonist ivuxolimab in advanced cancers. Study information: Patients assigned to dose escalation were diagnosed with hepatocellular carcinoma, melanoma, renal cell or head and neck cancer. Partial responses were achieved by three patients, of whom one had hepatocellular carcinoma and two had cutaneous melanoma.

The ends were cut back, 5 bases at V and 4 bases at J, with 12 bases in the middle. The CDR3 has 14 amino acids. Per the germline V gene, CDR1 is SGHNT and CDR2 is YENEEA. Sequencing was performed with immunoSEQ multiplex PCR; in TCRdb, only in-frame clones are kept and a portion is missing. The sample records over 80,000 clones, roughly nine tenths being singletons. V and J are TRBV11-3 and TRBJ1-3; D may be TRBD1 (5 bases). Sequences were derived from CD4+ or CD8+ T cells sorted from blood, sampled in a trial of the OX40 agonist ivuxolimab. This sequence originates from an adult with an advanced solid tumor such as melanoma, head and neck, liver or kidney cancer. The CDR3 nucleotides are TGTGCCAGCAGCCCCCGGGACTCCGGAAACACCATATATTTT. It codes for CASSPRDSGNTIYF. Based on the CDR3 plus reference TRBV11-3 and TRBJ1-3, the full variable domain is EAGVVQSPRYKIIEKKQPVAFWCNPISGHNTLYWYLQNLGQGPELLIRYENEEAVDDSQLPKDRFSAERLKGVDSTLKIQPAELGDSAVYLCASSPRDSGNTIYFGEGSWLTVV.